This paragraph covers one T cell receptor beta chain sequence. Its antigen is undetermined. These data originate in a study of T cells expressing NK-cell markers. Study as a whole: In sorted CD3+CD56+NKG2C+, CD3+CD56+NKG2C- and CD3+CD56-NKG2C+ T cells, TCR beta repertoires were obtained.

Beta-chain TCR cDNA was generated via 5'RACE template switching with UMIs. TCRdb re-called the 5' RACE reads and gives one entry per CDR3 protein, without DNA. The repertoire table contains roughly 390,000 distinct CDR3 sequences. Germline V gene lookup returns CDR1 SGHRS and CDR2 YFSETQ. The CDR3 has 14 residues. General study points: A few of the donors also had these clonotypes leading their CD3+CD56-NKG2C+ fraction.

The receptor was isolated from a woman between 45 and 60 years old in good health. This chain links TRBV5-1 with TRBJ2-5. The sequencing input was blood T cells: a sorted CD56 or NKG2C T cell subset, CD4+ or CD8+ T cells, or bulk PBMC T cells (not recorded which). CDR3 loop: CASSLAGTEETQYF.